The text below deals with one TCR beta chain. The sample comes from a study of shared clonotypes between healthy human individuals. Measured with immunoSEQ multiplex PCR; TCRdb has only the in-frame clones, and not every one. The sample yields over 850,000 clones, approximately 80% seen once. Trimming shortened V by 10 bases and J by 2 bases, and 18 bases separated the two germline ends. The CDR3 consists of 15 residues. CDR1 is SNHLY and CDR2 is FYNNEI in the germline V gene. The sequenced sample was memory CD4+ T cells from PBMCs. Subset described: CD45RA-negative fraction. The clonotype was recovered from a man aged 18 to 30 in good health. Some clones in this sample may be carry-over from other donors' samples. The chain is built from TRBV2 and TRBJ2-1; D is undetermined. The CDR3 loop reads CATSIERGPYNEQFF. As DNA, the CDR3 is TGTGCCACCTCGATCGAGAGAGGTCCCTACAATGAGCAGTTCTTC.